The T cell receptor beta chain under discussion was sequenced for a study of Graves' ophthalmopathy and Graves' hyperthyroidism. In the study overall: At initial diagnosis, peripheral blood was obtained, and this preceded any treatment.

As to this clonotype: Its antigen is still unknown. A much larger clone lies a single base off, so this may be a read error.

The authors defined stable hyperthyroidism as no ophthalmopathy within 18 months of follow-up. Researchers took RNA transcripts and amplified TCR beta CDR3 regions from them. The first round was an RT-PCR with HTBI primers, and the second round was a multiplex PCR. One entry per CDR3 protein results from TCRdb running MiXCR on the multiplex PCR reads. The repertoire has fewer than 650,000 distinct CDR3 sequences, approximately 22% of them found once; the top ten carry approximately 7%. The CDR3 length is 11 residues. V lost 11 bases and J lost 3, with 10 bases in between. CDR1 and CDR2 (germline): MGHRA, YSYEKL. Study observations and caveats: Blood repertoires reportedly contained most expanded thyroid clonotypes above 0.001 frequency. At about 69% sensitivity and 72.22% specificity, the model predicted progression of the ophthalmopathy.

This chain links TRBV4-1 with TRBJ1-1; weak D call: TRBD1 (6 bases). This clonotype was obtained from a woman in her late teens or twenties with stable Graves' hyperthyroidism. Some clones in this sample may be carry-over from other donors' samples. The sample taken for sequencing was peripheral blood. The chain's CDR3 is CARGGHTEAFF. CDR3 sequence (DNA): TGCGCCCGCGGGGGGCACACTGAAGCTTTCTTT.